This T cell receptor beta chain was recovered during a study of blood T cell repertoires in COVID-19 (TCRdb year 2020). Describing the broader study: Samples from collaborators originated in the United States, Italy and Spain and spanned both the acute and convalescent phases of COVID-19. The prospective study material was composed of cDNA or gDNA derived from T cells, B-cell-depleted T cells, or PBMCs. Where available, HLA class I and class II types were taken from metadata supplied by the sample provider and were not determined by assay-based typing. The samples were drawn from the first 160 participants of the ongoing ImmuneRACE study and from more than 1,000 subjects provided by 6 global collaborators. The repertoires were released in a freely available public database meant as a resource for research on the immune response to SARS-CoV-2. Nearly every sample came with metadata listing a de-identified subject ID, COVID-19 status, age in years and sex. Subjects who had been exposed to COVID-19, were actively infected with it, or had recovered from it provided the deeply sampled blood TCRbeta repertoires that made up the dataset.

V is reduced by 5 bases and J by 0 bases, leaving a spacing of 8 bases between them. The CDR3, cysteine through phenylalanine, is 14 amino acids long. The DNA shown is the 42-base CDR3, in frame from base 1. From a lookup of the germline V gene (reference sequence), CDR1 and CDR2 are LGHDT and YNNKEL. Regarding this clone: It lacks a known antigen. No base qualities exist here, and no much larger clone lies one base off it.

Participants in the prospective study were enrolled through a virtual design, were aged about 18 to 90 years, and lived in approximately 25 United States geographic areas. In the prospective study, participants were assigned to cohorts based on the clinical history participants reported in a screening survey and a study questionnaire. Mobile phlebotomists in the prospective study collected whole blood, serum and a nasopharyngeal or oropharyngeal swab from every participant. Additional blood draws and questionnaires over a 2-month period could optionally be provided by prospective study participants. Before DNA extraction, blood samples from the prospective study were shipped at room temperature or frozen. General conclusions and limits of the study: The amount of clinical and demographic metadata varied by source and participant and was provided uncurated.

TCRbeta CDR3 regions were amplified from genomic DNA by means of the immunoSEQ Assay, a bias-controlled multiplex PCR. For the original study's pipeline: The number of nucleated cells in each sample was estimated from the amplification of reference gene primers within the assay. To quantify the absolute abundance of each unique TCRbeta CDR3 rearrangement, sequence reads were collapsed and filtered. For each sample, productive Simpson clonality was calculated as the square root of Simpson's diversity index over productive rearrangements. TCRdb took over this immuneACCESS table, retaining in-frame rearrangements with V and J assigned. Such tables are incomplete; in checked studies, under half of the missing clones stem from an unresolved V gene, and the remainder is unexplained. V and J calls and clone size are copied from that table; D and trimming were computed from the DNA. The sample data list about 210,000 clones, and roughly 87% of these were observed just once. Clones ranked in the top ten supply about a tenth of the sample.

This sequence originates from a man aged 18 to 29 with acute COVID-19. Specimen: PBMCs or T cells enriched from blood (not recorded which). The rearrangement combines TRBV3-1 (or the pseudogene TRBV3-2) with TRBJ1-3; a confident D gene designation cannot be given. CDR3 sequence: CASSSASSGNTIYF. At the DNA level, the sequence is TGTGCCAGCAGCTCCGCTAGCTCTGGAAACACCATATATTTT.